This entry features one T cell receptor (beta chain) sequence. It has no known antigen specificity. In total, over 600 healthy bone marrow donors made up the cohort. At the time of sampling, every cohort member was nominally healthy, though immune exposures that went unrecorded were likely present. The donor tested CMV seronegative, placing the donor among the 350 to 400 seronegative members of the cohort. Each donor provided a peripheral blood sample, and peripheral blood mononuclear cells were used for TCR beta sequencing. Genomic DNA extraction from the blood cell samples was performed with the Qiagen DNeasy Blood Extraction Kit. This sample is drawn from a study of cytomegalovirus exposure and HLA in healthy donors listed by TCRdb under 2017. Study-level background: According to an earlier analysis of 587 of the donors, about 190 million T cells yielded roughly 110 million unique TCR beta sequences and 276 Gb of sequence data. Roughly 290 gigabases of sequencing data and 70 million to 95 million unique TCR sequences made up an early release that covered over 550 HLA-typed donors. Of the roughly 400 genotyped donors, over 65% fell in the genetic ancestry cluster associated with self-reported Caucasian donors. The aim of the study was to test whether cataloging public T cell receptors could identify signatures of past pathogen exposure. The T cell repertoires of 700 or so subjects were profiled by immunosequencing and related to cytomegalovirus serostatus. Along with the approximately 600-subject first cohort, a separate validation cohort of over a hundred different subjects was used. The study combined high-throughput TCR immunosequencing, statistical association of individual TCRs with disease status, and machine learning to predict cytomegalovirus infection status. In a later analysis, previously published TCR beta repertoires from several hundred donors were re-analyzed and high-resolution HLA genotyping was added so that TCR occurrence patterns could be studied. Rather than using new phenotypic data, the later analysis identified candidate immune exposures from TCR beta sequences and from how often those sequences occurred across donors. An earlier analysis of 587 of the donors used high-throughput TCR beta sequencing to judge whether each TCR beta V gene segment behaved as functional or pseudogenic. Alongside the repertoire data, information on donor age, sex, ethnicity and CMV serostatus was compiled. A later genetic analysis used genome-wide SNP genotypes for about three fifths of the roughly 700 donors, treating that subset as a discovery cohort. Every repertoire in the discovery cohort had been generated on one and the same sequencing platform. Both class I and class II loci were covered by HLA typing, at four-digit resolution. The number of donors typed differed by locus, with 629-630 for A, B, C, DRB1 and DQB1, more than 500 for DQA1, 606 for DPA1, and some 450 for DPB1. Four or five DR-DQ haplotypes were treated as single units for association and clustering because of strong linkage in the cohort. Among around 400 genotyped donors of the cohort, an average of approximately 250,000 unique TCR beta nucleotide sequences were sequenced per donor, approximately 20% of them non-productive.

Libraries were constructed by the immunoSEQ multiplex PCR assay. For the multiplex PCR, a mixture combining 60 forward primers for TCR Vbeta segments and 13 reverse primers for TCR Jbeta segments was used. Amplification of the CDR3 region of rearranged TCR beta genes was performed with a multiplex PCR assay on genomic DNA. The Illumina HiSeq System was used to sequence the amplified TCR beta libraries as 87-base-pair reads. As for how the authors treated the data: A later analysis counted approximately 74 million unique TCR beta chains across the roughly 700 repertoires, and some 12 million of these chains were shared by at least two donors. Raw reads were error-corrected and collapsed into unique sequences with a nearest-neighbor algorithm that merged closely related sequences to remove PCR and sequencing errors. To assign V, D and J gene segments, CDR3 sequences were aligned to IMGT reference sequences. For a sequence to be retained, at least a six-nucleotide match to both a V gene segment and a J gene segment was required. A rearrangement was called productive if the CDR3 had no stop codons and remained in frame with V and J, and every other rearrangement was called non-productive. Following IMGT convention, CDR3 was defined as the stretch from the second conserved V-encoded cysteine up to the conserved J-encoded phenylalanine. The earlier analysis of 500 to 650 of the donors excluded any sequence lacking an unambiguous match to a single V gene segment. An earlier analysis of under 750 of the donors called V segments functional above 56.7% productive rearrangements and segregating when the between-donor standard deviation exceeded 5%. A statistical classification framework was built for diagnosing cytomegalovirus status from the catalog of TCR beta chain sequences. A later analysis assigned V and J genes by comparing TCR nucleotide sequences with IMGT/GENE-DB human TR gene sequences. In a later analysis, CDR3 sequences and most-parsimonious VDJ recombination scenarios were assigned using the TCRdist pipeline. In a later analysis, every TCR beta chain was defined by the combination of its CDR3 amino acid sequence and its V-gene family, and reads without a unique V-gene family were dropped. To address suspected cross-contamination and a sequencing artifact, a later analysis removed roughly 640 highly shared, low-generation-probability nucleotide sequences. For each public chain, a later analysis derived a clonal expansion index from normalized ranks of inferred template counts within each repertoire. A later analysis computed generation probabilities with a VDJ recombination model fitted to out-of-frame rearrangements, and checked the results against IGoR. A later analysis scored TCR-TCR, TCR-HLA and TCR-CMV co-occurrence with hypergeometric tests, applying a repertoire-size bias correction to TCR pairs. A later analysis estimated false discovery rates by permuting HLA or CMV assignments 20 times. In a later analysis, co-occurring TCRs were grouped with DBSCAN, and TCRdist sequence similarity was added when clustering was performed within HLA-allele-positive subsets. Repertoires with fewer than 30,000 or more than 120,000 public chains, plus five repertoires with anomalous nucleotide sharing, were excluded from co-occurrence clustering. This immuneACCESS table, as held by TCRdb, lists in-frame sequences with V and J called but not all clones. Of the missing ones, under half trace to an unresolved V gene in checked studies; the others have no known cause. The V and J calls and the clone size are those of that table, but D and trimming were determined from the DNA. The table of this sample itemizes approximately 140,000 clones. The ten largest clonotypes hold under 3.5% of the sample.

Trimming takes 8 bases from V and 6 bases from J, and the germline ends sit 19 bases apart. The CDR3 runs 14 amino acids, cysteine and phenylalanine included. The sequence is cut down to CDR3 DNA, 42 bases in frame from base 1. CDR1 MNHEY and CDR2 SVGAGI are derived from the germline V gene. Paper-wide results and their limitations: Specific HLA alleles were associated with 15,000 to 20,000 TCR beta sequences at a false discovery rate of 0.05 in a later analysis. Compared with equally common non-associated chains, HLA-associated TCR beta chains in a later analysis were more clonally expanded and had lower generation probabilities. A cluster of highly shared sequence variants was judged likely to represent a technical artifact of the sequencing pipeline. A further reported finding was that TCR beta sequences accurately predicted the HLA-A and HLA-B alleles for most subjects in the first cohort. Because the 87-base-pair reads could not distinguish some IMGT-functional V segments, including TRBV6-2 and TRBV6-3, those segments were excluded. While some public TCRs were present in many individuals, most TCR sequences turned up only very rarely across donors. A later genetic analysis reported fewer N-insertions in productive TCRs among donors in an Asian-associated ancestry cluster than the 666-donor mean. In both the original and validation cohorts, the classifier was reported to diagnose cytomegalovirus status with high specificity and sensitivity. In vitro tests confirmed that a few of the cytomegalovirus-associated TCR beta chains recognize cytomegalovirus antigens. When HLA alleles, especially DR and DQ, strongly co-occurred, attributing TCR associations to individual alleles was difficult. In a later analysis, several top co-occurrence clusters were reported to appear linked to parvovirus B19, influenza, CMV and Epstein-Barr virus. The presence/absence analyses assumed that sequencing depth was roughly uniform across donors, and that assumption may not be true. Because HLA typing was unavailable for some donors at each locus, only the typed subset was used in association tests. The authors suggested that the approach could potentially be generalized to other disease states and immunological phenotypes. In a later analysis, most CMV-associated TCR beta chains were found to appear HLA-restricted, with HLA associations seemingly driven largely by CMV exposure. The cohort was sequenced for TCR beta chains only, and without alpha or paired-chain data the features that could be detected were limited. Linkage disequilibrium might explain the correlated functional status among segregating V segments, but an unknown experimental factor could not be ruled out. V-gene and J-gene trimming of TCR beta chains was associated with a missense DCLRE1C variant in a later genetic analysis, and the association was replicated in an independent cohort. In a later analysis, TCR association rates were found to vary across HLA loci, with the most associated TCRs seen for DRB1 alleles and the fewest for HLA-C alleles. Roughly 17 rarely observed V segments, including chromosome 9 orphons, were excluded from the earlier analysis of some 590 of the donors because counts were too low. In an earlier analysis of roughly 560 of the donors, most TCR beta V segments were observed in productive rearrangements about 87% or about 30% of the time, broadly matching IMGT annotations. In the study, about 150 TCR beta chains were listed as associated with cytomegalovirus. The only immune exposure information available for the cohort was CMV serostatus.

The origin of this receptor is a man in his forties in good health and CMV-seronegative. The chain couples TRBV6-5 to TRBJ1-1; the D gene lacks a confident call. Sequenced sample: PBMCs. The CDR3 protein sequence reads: CASQPRPGAAEAFF. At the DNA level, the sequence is TGTGCCAGCCAACCTCGCCCGGGTGCCGCTGAAGCTTTCTTT.